The text below deals with one T cell receptor (beta chain). Its antigen is not identified. The CDR3 length is 15 residues. Trimming pared 6 bases from V and 1 base from J, leaving 16 bases between. The germline V gene has CDR1 WNHNN and CDR2 SYGVQD (reference sequence). The sample originates from a study of T cell repertoires and HLA-DP antigens. The table came from immunoSEQ multiplex PCR; TCRdb's copy has only in-frame clones and leaves some out. The sample has almost 90,000 clones, roughly 86% seen once. The receptor's source is a man over 45 in good health and CMV-seronegative. The rearrangement links TRBV10-1 to TRBJ2-7; no firm D call. Sample: CD4+ T cells from PBMCs. CDR3 residues: CASSAWGGKSYEQYF. Here the CDR3 DNA reads TGCGCCAGCAGCGCCTGGGGTGGGAAATCCTACGAGCAGTACTTC.